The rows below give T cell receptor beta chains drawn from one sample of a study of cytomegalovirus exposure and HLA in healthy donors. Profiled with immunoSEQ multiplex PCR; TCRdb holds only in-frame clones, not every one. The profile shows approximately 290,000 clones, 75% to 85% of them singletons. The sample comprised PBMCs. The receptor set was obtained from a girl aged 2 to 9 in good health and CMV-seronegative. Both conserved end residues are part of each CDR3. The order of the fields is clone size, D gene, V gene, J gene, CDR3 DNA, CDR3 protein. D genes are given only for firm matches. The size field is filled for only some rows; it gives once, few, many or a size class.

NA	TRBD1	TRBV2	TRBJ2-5	TGTGCCAGCAGTACACCCCGGGACAGGGGGCTTGAAGAGACCCAGTACTTC	CASSTPRDRGLEETQYF
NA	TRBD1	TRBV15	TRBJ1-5	TGTGCCACCAGCATGGCCAGACAGGGGCAGCCCCAGCATTTT	CATSMARQGQPQHF
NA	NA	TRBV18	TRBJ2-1	TGTGCCAGCTCACCATCCGGCCGGGACTCCGCGATATACAATGAGCAGTTCTTC	CASSPSGRDSAIYNEQFF
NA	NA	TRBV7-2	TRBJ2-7	TGTGCCAGCAGCCCAGCCACCGGGGGCTACGAGCAGTACTTC	CASSPATGGYEQYF
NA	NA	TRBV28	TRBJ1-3	TGTGCCAGCAGCCACGGGTTCGGTCGCTCTGGAAACACCATATATTTT	CASSHGFGRSGNTIYF
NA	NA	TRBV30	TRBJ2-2	TGTGCCTGGAGCTCAGGGTGGGGCGGGGAGCTGTTTTTT	CAWSSGWGGELFF
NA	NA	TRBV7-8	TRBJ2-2	TGTGCCAGCAGCTTATTGCGTGGGGGGGCCAACACCGGGGAGCTGTTTTTT	CASSLLRGGANTGELFF
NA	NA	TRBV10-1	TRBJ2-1	TGCGCCAGCAGTGAGACGCCAGGATCATGGTATGAGCAGTTCTTC	CASSETPGSWYEQFF
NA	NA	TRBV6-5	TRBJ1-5	TGTGCCAGCAGCTACTCCCGAGATCAGCCCCAGCATTTT	CASSYSRDQPQHF
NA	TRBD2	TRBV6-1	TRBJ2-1	TGTGCCAGTCGACTCCGGGAGGACCTCAATGAGCAGTTCTTC	CASRLREDLNEQFF
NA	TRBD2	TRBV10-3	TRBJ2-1	TGTGCCATCACCCCGGTCGTTTGGCTAGCGGTGAATGAGCAGTTCTTC	CAITPVVWLAVNEQFF
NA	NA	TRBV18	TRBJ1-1	TGTGCCAGCTCACCAGCAGGCGGGTATGAAGCTTTCTTT	CASSPAGGYEAFF
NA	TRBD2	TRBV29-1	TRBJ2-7	TGCAGCGCCCGGACTAGCGGGAGCCAGGGCGAGCAGTACTTC	CSARTSGSQGEQYF
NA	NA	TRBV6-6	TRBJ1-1	TGTGCCAGCAGACCCACGGGGAACACTGAAGCTTTCTTT	CASRPTGNTEAFF
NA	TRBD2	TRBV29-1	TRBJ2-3	TGCAGCGTTGAGGTACTAGCGGGAGGCACAGATACGCAGTATTTT	CSVEVLAGGTDTQYF
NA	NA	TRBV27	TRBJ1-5	TGTGCCAGCAGCTCTACCTCGGAGGGGGGGGTATATAGCAATCAGCCCCAGCATTTT	CASSSTSEGGVYSNQPQHF
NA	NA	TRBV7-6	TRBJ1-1	TGTGCCAGCAGCCGGGGGGACACTGAAGCTTTCTTT	CASSRGDTEAFF
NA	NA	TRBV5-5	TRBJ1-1	TGTGCCAGCTCTGGGCAGGGGATGAACACTGAAGCTTTCTTT	CASSGQGMNTEAFF
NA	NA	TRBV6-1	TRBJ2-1	TGTGCCAGCACAAGGGGCTCCTACAATGAGCAGTTCTTC	CASTRGSYNEQFF
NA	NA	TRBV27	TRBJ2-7	TGTGCCAGCAGTTTCTCCGCCGGGACATCCTACGAGCAGTACTTC	CASSFSAGTSYEQYF
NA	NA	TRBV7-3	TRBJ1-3	TGTGCCAGCAGCTTACGGGGGGGCGGGGGCCCTGGAAACACCATATATTTT	CASSLRGGGGPGNTIYF
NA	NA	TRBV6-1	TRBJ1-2	TGTGCCAGCAGTGAAGCGGCAGTTCCCTATGGCTACACCTTC	CASSEAAVPYGYTF
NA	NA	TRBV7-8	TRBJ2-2	TGTGCCAGCAGCCCGCGGCGGGCAGGGGCAGCCGGGGAGCTGTTTTTT	CASSPRRAGAAGELFF
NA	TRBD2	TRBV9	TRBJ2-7	TGTGCCAGCAGCGTCGACCCGGGAGGCGAGCAGTACTTC	CASSVDPGGEQYF
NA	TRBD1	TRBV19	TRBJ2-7	TGTGCCAGTGCTTTGGGACAGGCATACGAGCAGTACTTC	CASALGQAYEQYF
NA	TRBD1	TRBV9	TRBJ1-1	TGTGCCAGCAGCAACATACGGACAGGGATTGGCACTGAAGCTTTCTTT	CASSNIRTGIGTEAFF
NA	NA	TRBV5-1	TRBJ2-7	TGCGCCAGCAGCTTGGCCAGGGATCGGTTGCCGTACTTC	CASSLARDRLPYF
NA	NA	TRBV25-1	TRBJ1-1	TGTGCCAGCAGTGAGGCGGGCTTAAACACTGAAGCTTTCTTT	CASSEAGLNTEAFF
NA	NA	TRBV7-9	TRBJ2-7	TGTGCCAGCAGCTTAGTAGCGCTCGGGGCCTACGAGCAGTACTTC	CASSLVALGAYEQYF
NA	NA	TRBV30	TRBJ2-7	TGTGCCTGGCCCCCCAGGGTTTACTCCTACGAGCAGTACTTC	CAWPPRVYSYEQYF
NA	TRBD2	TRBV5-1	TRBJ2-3	TGCGCCAGCAGCCTGGGACTACGCACAGATACGCAGTATTTT	CASSLGLRTDTQYF
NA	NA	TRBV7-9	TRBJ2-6	TGTGCCACCGGGGTTTCTGGGGCCAACGTCCTGACTTTC	CATGVSGANVLTF
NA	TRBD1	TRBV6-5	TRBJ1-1	TGTGCCAGCAGTGGACAGGGAAACACTGAAGCTTTCTTT	CASSGQGNTEAFF
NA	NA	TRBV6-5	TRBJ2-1	TGTGCCAGCAGTTACTCAGGGACAGAGCAGTTCTTC	CASSYSGTEQFF
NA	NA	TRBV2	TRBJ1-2	TGTGCCAGCAGTGAAGCGCCCGGGGAAGTAATTGGCTACACCTTC	CASSEAPGEVIGYTF
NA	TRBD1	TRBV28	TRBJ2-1	TGTGCCAGCAGCCTCGGGACAGGGGGCAACAATGAGCAGTTCTTC	CASSLGTGGNNEQFF
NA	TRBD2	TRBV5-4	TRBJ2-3	TGTGCCAGCAGCTCTAGCGGACCAGATACGCAGTATTTT	CASSSSGPDTQYF
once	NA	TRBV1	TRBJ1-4	TGCACCAGCAGCCACGGCCACAGGGGGCATAATGAAAAACTGTTTTTT	CTSSHGHRGHNEKLFF
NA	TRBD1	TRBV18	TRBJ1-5	TGTGCCAGCTCACCGGGACAGACCGGCAATCAGCCCCAGCATTTT	CASSPGQTGNQPQHF